These 32 T cell receptor beta chains were all obtained from the same sample, sequenced in a study of blood T cell repertoires in COVID-19. Sequenced by immunoSEQ multiplex PCR; TCRdb stores in-frame clones only, minus some. The table includes roughly 700,000 clones, 85% to 90% detected once. The sample comprised peripheral blood. Every receptor here comes from a woman between 18 and 29 years old with acute or convalescent COVID-19.

V and J are TRBV9 and TRBJ2-7; 7 nucleotides line up with TRBD1. Germline CDR1 SGDLS, CDR2 YYNGEE. CDR3 length: 14 residues. Trimming removed 2 bases from V and 5 bases from J; junction bases left unmatched: 7. The CDR3 loop reads CASSVRDRADEQYF. The CDR3 DNA follows: TGTGCCAGCAGCGTCCGCGACAGGGCCGACGAGCAGTACTTC.

Remarks on this clone: Other DNA sequences within the sample encode an identical CDR3. V gene TRBV9 combines with J gene TRBJ2-3, with 8 nucleotides matching TRBD2. Germline V gene lookup returns CDR1 SGDLS and CDR2 YYNGEE. This CDR3 is built from 15 residues. The ends lost 0 bases at V and 2 bases at J; junction bases unmatched: 2. The CDR3 is CASSVGTSSTDTQYF. The CDR3 DNA sequence: TGTGCCAGCAGCGTAGGGACTAGCTCCACAGATACGCAGTATTTT. The complete variable domain, with remaining parts taken from reference TRBV9 and TRBJ2-3, reads DSGVTQTPKHLITATGQRVTLRCSPRSGDLSVYWYQQSLDQGLQFLIQYYNGEERAKGNILERFSAQQFPDLHSELNLSSLELGDSALYFCASSVGTSSTDTQYFGPGTRLTVL.

J is TRBJ2-7 and V is TRBV4-1; 8 nucleotides align to TRBD1. J gave up 3 bases and V 5 bases, and 6 bases lay outside the gene matches. The CDR3 sequence is 14 residues long. CDR1 is MGHRA and CDR2 is YSYEKL in the germline V gene. The CDR3 coding sequence is TGCGCCAGCAGCGTCGGGACAGGACTCTACGAGCAGTACTTC. Translating it yields CASSVGTGLYEQYF.

This clone was seen a handful of times. V is TRBV4-1 and J is TRBJ2-7; D may be TRBD2 (5 bases). The CDR3 extends over 14 amino acids. The germline gives CDR1 MGHRA, CDR2 YSYEKL. V was pared by 1 base and J by 7 bases, with 14 bases between. In DNA form, the CDR3 reads TGCGCCAGCAGCCAAGCGGGGTCCACTGGAGAGCAGTACTTC. Protein product: CASSQAGSTGEQYF.

The V call is TRBV4-1, the J call TRBJ2-1; 11 nucleotides line up with TRBD1. Germline assignment: CDR1 MGHRA and CDR2 YSYEKL. V was clipped by 4 bases and J by 5 bases; unmatched bases: 13. The CDR3 is made up of 18 amino acids. The CDR3 nucleotides read TGCGCCAGCAGCCCCATCCGGGACAGGGGGTTTTATAACAATGAGCAGTTCTTC. This sequence encodes CASSPIRDRGFYNNEQFF.

The chain recombines TRBV5-1 with TRBJ2-7; D is perhaps TRBD2 (6 bases). The V gene lost 3 bases and the J gene lost 7 bases, with 11 bases spanning the gap. CDR3 size: 12 residues. The germline V gene encodes CDR1 SGHRS and CDR2 YFSETQ. CDR3 coding DNA: TGCGCCAGCAGCTCGGGACTTAAGGAGCAGTACTTC. Amino acid sequence: CASSSGLKEQYF.

The chain is built from TRBV7-9 and TRBJ2-7, with D hard to call. This CDR3 has 15 amino acids. Germline lookup yields CDR1 SEHNR and CDR2 FQNEAQ (reference sequence). The V and J ends lost 0 bases and 1 base respectively, with 10 bases between them. The CDR3 sequence is CASSLATRLSYEQYF. In DNA, the CDR3 is TGTGCCAGCAGCTTAGCGACCAGGTTATCCTACGAGCAGTACTTC.

The V call is TRBV2, the J call TRBJ2-5; a possible D gene is TRBD1 (6 bases). V was cut by 5 bases and J by 7 bases, with 8 bases left in between. CDR1 and CDR2 (germline): SNHLY, FYNNEI. The CDR3 spans 11 residues. The CDR3 loop is CASSSGATQYF. DNA of the CDR3: TGTGCCAGCAGTTCAGGGGCGACCCAGTACTTC.

This chain links TRBV7-2 with TRBJ1-5, with D uncertain. V was pared by 1 base and J by 5 bases, with 9 bases between. The germline V gene has CDR1 SGHTA and CDR2 FQGNSA. This CDR3 is built from 14 residues. The CDR3 here is CASSLVVRDQPQHF. In nucleotides, the CDR3 is TGTGCCAGCAGCTTAGTAGTGAGGGATCAGCCCCAGCATTTT.

In the case of this clone: The sample carries other DNA sequences with the same CDR3. CDR3 loop: CASSLGQNTEAFF. The DNA of the CDR3 is TGTGCCAGCAGCTTAGGGCAGAACACTGAAGCTTTCTTT. The rearrangement links TRBV7-2 to TRBJ1-1; D ambiguous. The germline gives CDR1 SGHTA, CDR2 FQGNSA. V dropped 1 base and J dropped 1 base, with 4 bases sitting between them. There are 13 residues in the CDR3.

The chain carries TRBV3-1 (or the pseudogene TRBV3-2) and TRBJ1-2; D is perhaps TRBD1 (5 bases). The germline V and J ends were trimmed by 0 bases and 8 bases, with 13 bases remaining between them. In germline, CDR1 is LGHDT, CDR2 YNNKEL (reference sequence). The CDR3 sequence is 14 residues long. The CDR3 coding sequence is TGTGCCAGCAGCCAAGACGGGCAGGGAAACGGCTACACCTTC. Amino acid sequence: CASSQDGQGNGYTF.

V usage is TRBV11-3 and J usage is TRBJ2-3; the match to TRBD2 covers 13 bases. The CDR3 runs 18 residues. Per the germline V gene, CDR1 is SGHNT and CDR2 is YENEEA. V lost 4 bases and J lost 0; bases outside the gene matches: 7. The CDR3 region has the DNA TGTGCCAGCAGCTCCGGGACTAGCGGGGCGATTAGCACAGATACGCAGTATTTT. This sequence encodes CASSSGTSGAISTDTQYF. Together with reference TRBV11-3 and TRBJ2-3, the CDR3 gives the full variable domain: EAGVVQSPRYKIIEKKQPVAFWCNPISGHNTLYWYLQNLGQGPELLIRYENEEAVDDSQLPKDRFSAERLKGVDSTLKIQPAELGDSAVYLCASSSGTSGAISTDTQYFGPGTRLTVL.

CDR3 sequence: CASSSPPVSSTYEQYF. CDR3 DNA sequence: TGCGCCAGCAGCTCCCCTCCTGTAAGTTCTACCTACGAGCAGTACTTC. The chain has TRBV5-1 and TRBJ2-7; the D is unclear. There are 16 residues in the CDR3. V gave up 3 bases and J gave up 2 bases, with 18 bases separating them. Germline V gene sequence: CDR1 SGHRS, CDR2 YFSETQ.

The chain links TRBV12-5 to TRBJ2-1, with a tentative D call TRBD2 (5 bases). Trimming left V 6 bases short and J 4 bases short, with 13 bases between. Germline V gene sequence: CDR1 LGHNT, CDR2 FRNRAP. CDR3 length: 14 amino acids. CDR3 sequence (DNA): TGTGCTAGTGGACCCCTAGCAGGATACAATGAGCAGTTCTTC. Translated: CASGPLAGYNEQFF.

The chain links TRBV9 to TRBJ2-3, with 7 nucleotides matching TRBD2. V lost 0 bases to trimming and J lost 2 bases; unmatched junction nucleotides: 0. The germline V gene has CDR1 SGDLS and CDR2 YYNGEE. The length of the CDR3 is 14 residues. CDR3 DNA: TGTGCCAGCAGCGTAGGACTAGCCACAGATACGCAGTATTTT. Protein product: CASSVGLATDTQYF.

This clone was seen just once. The genes are TRBV15 and TRBJ2-3; D remains ambiguous. From germline, CDR1 is LNHNV and CDR2 YYDKDF (reference sequence). The CDR3 is 14 amino acids. Between the trimmed V and J ends, which lost 4 bases and 0 bases, there was a span of 8 bases. The CDR3 coding sequence is TGTGCCACCAGCACTCGGAGAAGCACAGATACGCAGTATTTT. Protein: CATSTRRSTDTQYF.

Remarks on this clone: The same CDR3 is also encoded by other DNA sequences in this sample. This chain joins TRBV5-1 and TRBJ1-2; D not certain. CDR3 length: 15 amino acids. Per germline, CDR1 SGHRS and CDR2 YFSETQ. V lost 2 bases to trimming and J lost 5 bases, with 16 bases between them. In DNA form, the CDR3 reads TGCGCCAGCAGCTTCACTCCAGGACTCACTTATGGCTACACCTTC. Protein: CASSFTPGLTYGYTF.

The rearrangement uses TRBV7-6 and TRBJ2-7, with D perhaps TRBD2 (6 bases). The V and J ends lost 1 base and 1 base respectively, with 11 bases between them. The CDR3 is made up of 15 amino acids. Germline lookup yields CDR1 SGHVS and CDR2 FNYEAQ. The DNA of the CDR3 is TGTGCCAGCAGCTTAGGTGGGACTGCATCCTACGAGCAGTACTTC. Translating gives CASSLGGTASYEQYF.

The chain recombines TRBV19 with TRBJ1-4; D may be TRBD1 (6 bases). Germline values: CDR1 LNHDA, CDR2 SQIVND (reference sequence). There are 14 residues in the CDR3. The V and J ends lost 6 bases and 2 bases respectively, with 10 bases between them. The CDR3 is CASRQDSTNEKLFF. DNA for the CDR3: TGTGCCAGTAGGCAGGACAGTACTAATGAAAAACTGTTTTTT.

This rearrangement joins TRBV6-5 to TRBJ2-7; maybe TRBD1 (5 bases). CDR3 size: 14 residues. CDR1 is MNHEY, CDR2 SVGAGI, per germline. Between the trimmed V and J ends, which lost 5 bases and 6 bases, there was a span of 17 bases. CDR3 sequence reads: CASSLDTGPGEQYF. Written as DNA, the CDR3 is TGTGCCAGCAGTCTAGACACAGGCCCCGGCGAGCAGTACTTC.

For this clone: Because the CDR3's place on the DNA is in doubt, the DNA is left out and the CDR3 is given as listed by TCRdb. The genes are TRBV3-1 (or the pseudogene TRBV3-2) and TRBJ1-3; the table's D call TRBD1 went unverified against the DNA. CDR1 and CDR2 (germline): LGHDT, YNNKEL (reference sequence). The CDR3 sequence runs 20 residues, both termini included. The CDR3 sequence: CASSQDFGPGENIYGNTIYF.

This chain joins TRBV30 and TRBJ2-5, with D perhaps TRBD2 (6 bases). The V gene's germline CDR1 is GTSNPN and CDR2 SVGIG (reference sequence). Trimming stripped 2 bases from V and 3 bases from J, with 13 bases between. The length of the CDR3 is 14 residues. CDR3 protein: CAWSQPGLEETQYF. CDR3 nucleotides: TGTGCCTGGAGTCAGCCGGGACTCGAAGAGACCCAGTACTTC. Full variable domain (missing parts from reference TRBV30 and TRBJ2-5): SQTIHQWPATLVQPVGSPLSLECTVEGTSNPNLYWYRQAAGRGLQLLFYSVGIGQISSEVPQNLSASRPQDRQFILSSKKLLLSDSGFYLCAWSQPGLEETQYFGPGTRLLVL.

This clone was found a few times. The rearrangement uses TRBV4-1 and TRBJ1-2, with D possibly TRBD1 on 5 matching bases. CDR1 is MGHRA, CDR2 YSYEKL, per germline. This CDR3 has 15 amino acids. With 4 bases removed from V and 4 bases from J, the gap between germline ends came to 16 bases. In DNA, the CDR3 is TGCGCCAGCAGCCTTTCCCCCGGGGGTGGCTATGGCTACACCTTC. This sequence encodes CASSLSPGGGYGYTF.

With respect to this clone: The same CDR3 also results from other DNA sequences found in this sample. The V and J genes are TRBV6-5 and TRBJ1-1, with D unresolved. Trimming removed 6 bases at V and 5 bases at J, with 7 bases between. This CDR3 has 11 amino acids. From germline, CDR1 is MNHEY and CDR2 SVGAGI. The DNA of the CDR3 is TGTGCCAGCAGCAGTAATACTGAAGCTTTCTTT. It specifies CASSSNTEAFF.

This chain links TRBV30 with TRBJ1-4; 8 nucleotides agree with TRBD1. Germline V gives CDR1 GTSNPN, CDR2 SVGIG (reference sequence). J was trimmed by 8 bases and V by 1 base; bases with no gene match: 9. The length of the CDR3 is 15 residues. The CDR3 region has the DNA TGTGCCTGGAGTGACCACAGGGGGTTCGGGGAAAAACTGTTTTTT. Protein: CAWSDHRGFGEKLFF.

This chain uses TRBV18 with TRBJ1-1; D is unresolved. Trimming removed 2 bases at V and 5 bases at J, with 9 bases between. In germline, CDR1 is KGHSH, CDR2 LQKENI. This CDR3 is built from 13 residues. CDR3 residues: CASSPSPTTEAFF. The CDR3 DNA reads TGTGCCAGCTCACCATCCCCTACTACTGAAGCTTTCTTT.

The chain couples TRBV5-6 to TRBJ1-1; TRBD1 matches 9 bases. Germline assignment: CDR1 SGHDT and CDR2 YYEEEE. V was clipped by 4 bases and J by 4 bases; unmatched bases: 5. This CDR3 region has 14 residues. CDR3 DNA sequence: TGTGCCAGCAGCCTCAACAGGGGGCGCACTGAAGCTTTCTTT. Protein: CASSLNRGRTEAFF.

The chain uses TRBV9 and TRBJ2-3; 8 bases fit TRBD1. Germline V CDR1 and CDR2: SGDLS, YYNGEE. The CDR3 extends over 15 amino acids. The junction had 5 bases not matched to a gene; V was cut back by 0 bases and J by 5 bases. Here the CDR3 DNA reads TGTGCCAGCAGCGTAGGCAGGGGGCTAGGAGATACGCAGTATTTT. Residues: CASSVGRGLGDTQYF.

The chain carries TRBV9 and TRBJ1-1; perhaps TRBD1 as D (6 bases). Germline assignment: CDR1 SGDLS and CDR2 YYNGEE. The CDR3 sequence is 15 residues long. V shed 2 bases and J shed 1 base, with 12 bases lying between them. CDR3 sequence reads: CASSVGGRENTEAFF. The CDR3 nucleotides are TGTGCCAGCAGCGTCGGGGGGCGGGAGAACACTGAAGCTTTCTTT.

The chain employs TRBV6-5 and TRBJ1-2; a weak D match, TRBD1 (6 bases). Per the germline V gene, CDR1 is MNHEY and CDR2 is SVGAGI. Trimming took off 6 bases at V and 4 bases at J, with 15 bases between the two ends. This CDR3 region has 14 residues. The CDR3 DNA follows: TGTGCCAGCAGATCGACACAGGGCGGCTATGGCTACACCTTC. It translates to CASRSTQGGYGYTF.

This clone was detected only once. The V gene is TRBV6-5, the J gene TRBJ2-2; 9 bases fit TRBD1. Germline V gene data show CDR1 as MNHEY and CDR2 as SVGAGI. There are 15 residues in the CDR3. Germline trimming cut 6 bases from V and 6 bases from J; bases unmatched to any gene: 8. CDR3 nucleotides: TGTGCCAGCAGCCGCGGGACAGGGAAATCCGGGGAGCTGTTTTTT. It encodes CASSRGTGKSGELFF.

The CDR3: CASRVAGGFTGELFF. The CDR3 coding sequence is TGTGCCAGTCGGGTCGCGGGGGGGTTTACCGGGGAGCTGTTTTTT. J is TRBJ2-2 and V is TRBV19; 9 nucleotides agree with TRBD2. The CDR3 spans 15 residues. V was clipped by 8 bases and J by 5 bases; unmatched bases: 9. Looked up from germline, CDR1 is LNHDA and CDR2 is SQIVND (reference sequence).